One sample yielded the 29 T cell receptor beta chains listed below, sequenced in a study of blood T cell repertoires in COVID-19. Produced via immunoSEQ multiplex PCR; TCRdb's table is partial and in-frame only. The repertoire holds some 190,000 clones, with around three quarters as singletons. The sequenced material came from PBMCs or T cells enriched from blood (not recorded which). The origin of the receptors is a woman aged 50 to 60 with acute COVID-19.

This rearrangement joins TRBV11-2 to TRBJ1-1; TRBD1 is a possible D gene (5 bases). V gave up 1 base and J gave up 3 bases, with 18 bases separating them. The CDR3 consists of 17 residues. CDR1 and CDR2 from the germline V gene are SGHAT and FQNNGV. The CDR3 DNA follows: TGTGCCAGCAGCTTAGTACCGCGGGGGGTAGGCGACACTGAAGCTTTCTTT. This codes for CASSLVPRGVGDTEAFF.

This chain links TRBV4-1 with TRBJ2-7; D is ambiguous. CDR1 is MGHRA and CDR2 is YSYEKL in the germline V gene. V was pared by 1 base and J by 1 base, with 11 bases between. CDR3 size: 15 residues. The CDR3 reads CASSQGHGISYEQYV. In nucleotides, the CDR3 is TGCGCCAGCAGCCAAGGACACGGAATATCCTACGAGCAGTACGTC.

The V gene is TRBV5-4, the J gene TRBJ1-2, with D possibly TRBD1 on 6 matching bases. The CDR3 spans 14 residues. Trimming stripped 4 bases from V and 2 bases from J, with 12 bases between. The germline gives CDR1 SGHNT, CDR2 YYREEE (reference sequence). Here the CDR3 DNA reads TGTGCCAGCAGCGTCTCCCAGGGGAACTATGGCTACACCTTC. Its protein is CASSVSQGNYGYTF.

The chain links TRBV28 to TRBJ2-1, with TRBD1 matching 9 bases. Germline loops: CDR1 MDHEN, CDR2 SYDVKM. This CDR3 is 15 amino acids long. V trimming: 6 bases; J trimming: 1 base; junction bases outside the gene matches: 4. Here the CDR3 DNA reads TGTGCCAGCAGGTGGACAGGGGATTCCTACAATGAGCAGTTCTTC. It translates to CASRWTGDSYNEQFF.

CDR3 in amino acids: CASSSGFSEAFF. The CDR3, as DNA: TGTGCCAGCAGCTCAGGTTTTTCCGAAGCTTTCTTT. V and J are TRBV5-6 and TRBJ1-1; D uncertain. V gave up 3 bases and J gave up 8 bases, with 11 bases separating them. CDR1 and CDR2 from the germline V gene are SGHDT and YYEEEE. This CDR3 is 12 amino acids long.

The chain couples TRBV18 to TRBJ2-1; 11 nucleotides align to TRBD2. The CDR3 consists of 14 residues. In germline, CDR1 is KGHSH, CDR2 LQKENI. J lost 7 bases, V lost 5 bases, and 4 bases had no gene match. CDR3 loop: CASSRGLAVNEQFF. The DNA for the CDR3 is TGTGCCAGCTCAAGGGGACTAGCGGTGAATGAGCAGTTCTTC.

The chain couples TRBV4-2 to TRBJ1-1, with D uncertain. Germline V gene sequence: CDR1 LGHNA, CDR2 YNFKEQ. Trimming removed 0 bases from V and 11 bases from J, with 13 bases in between. The CDR3 runs to 13 residues. CDR3 coding DNA: TGTGCCAGCAGCCAAGATAACCCGCTGCGGGCTTTCTTT. Its protein product is CASSQDNPLRAFF.

The rearrangement joins TRBV27 to TRBJ1-2; TRBD1 matches 7 bases. The CDR3 contains 15 residues. Per germline, CDR1 MNHEY and CDR2 SMNVEV (reference sequence). V lost 5 bases to trimming and J lost 6 bases; unmatched junction nucleotides: 12. The CDR3 sequence is CASSIRQGHWDGYTF. The CDR3 bases are TGTGCCAGCAGTATCCGACAGGGACATTGGGATGGCTACACCTTC.

The genes are TRBV2 and TRBJ1-1; 8 bases are a match to TRBD1. The V and J ends lost 6 bases and 7 bases, in that order; junction bases with no gene match: 13. From germline, CDR1 is SNHLY and CDR2 FYNNEI. This CDR3 has 15 amino acids. The CDR3 loop is CASRRTGTPVNEAFF. DNA of the CDR3: TGTGCCAGCAGACGGACAGGGACGCCGGTAAATGAAGCTTTCTTT.

The V gene is TRBV19, the J gene TRBJ1-1; a possible D gene is TRBD1 (6 bases). The CDR3 runs 13 residues. CDR1 LNHDA and CDR2 SQIVND come from the germline V gene (reference sequence). V lost 4 bases and J lost 8, with 14 bases in between. CDR3 sequence (DNA): TGTGCCAGTAGTACACCCGGACAGCCCGAAGCTTTCTTT. Translation: CASSTPGQPEAFF.

The V gene is TRBV6-5, the J gene TRBJ2-1; 9 bases align to TRBD1. J gave up 7 bases and V 9 bases, and 10 bases lay outside the gene matches. Germline CDR1 and CDR2: MNHEY and SVGAGI. This CDR3 has 14 amino acids. Here the CDR3 DNA reads TGTGCCAGTTCCCCGGGACAGGGTTTGAATGAGCAGTTCTTC. Encoded protein: CASSPGQGLNEQFF.

Turning to this clone: Other DNA sequences of this sample code for an identical CDR3. The chain links TRBV7-3 to TRBJ2-3; 8 positions match TRBD2. Per the germline V gene, CDR1 is SGHTA and CDR2 is FQGTGA. Germline trimming cut 0 bases from V and 2 bases from J; bases unmatched to any gene: 4. The CDR3 covers 16 residues. In DNA form, the CDR3 reads TGTGCCAGCAGCTTAACGCAGCGGGGGTTCACAGATACGCAGTATTTT. It translates to CASSLTQRGFTDTQYF.

The rearrangement links TRBV6-5 to TRBJ1-4; 8 bases are shared with TRBD1. This CDR3 contains 12 residues. Germline CDR1 is MNHEY and CDR2 is SVGAGI. With V trimmed by 10 bases and J by 8 bases, 6 bases remained unmatched. CDR3 coding DNA: TGTGCCACCCGACAGGGGCGAGAAAAACTGTTTTTT. This encodes CATRQGREKLFF.

The chain links TRBV6-5 to TRBJ2-7; TRBD2 matches at 11 bases. This CDR3 comprises 15 residues. Unmatched junction bases numbered 5, after V lost 7 bases and J lost 0 bases. CDR1 and CDR2 (germline): MNHEY, SVGAGI. Here the CDR3 DNA reads TGTGCCAGCACCGCCGGGACTAGCGGCTCCTACGAGCAGTACGTC. This codes for CASTAGTSGSYEQYV.

The chain recombines TRBV18 with TRBJ1-5, with 7 bases lining up with TRBD1. The CDR3 is 15 residues long. Per the germline V gene, CDR1 is KGHSH and CDR2 is LQKENI. V shed 4 bases and J 2 bases; nucleotides not matched to a gene: 5. In DNA form, the CDR3 reads TGTGCCAGCTCACGCGGCCAGGGGGGCAATCAGCCCCAGCATTTT. It codes for CASSRGQGGNQPQHF.

On this clone itself: This specimen includes other DNA sequences encoding the same CDR3. V usage is TRBV7-3 and J usage is TRBJ2-1, with 9 bases lining up with TRBD1. V was clipped by 5 bases and J by 6 bases; unmatched bases: 5. Germline CDR1 reads SGHTA; CDR2 reads FQGTGA. The CDR3 has 14 residues. CDR3 protein: CASSRDRGGNEQFF. The CDR3 coding sequence is TGTGCCAGCAGCCGAGACAGGGGGGGCAATGAGCAGTTCTTC.

This sequence joins TRBV5-1 and TRBJ2-1; 8 bases match TRBD2. With 0 bases clipped from V and 7 bases from J, the junction kept 9 bases outside the gene matches. The CDR3 is 16 amino acids. Germline V gives CDR1 SGHRS, CDR2 YFSETQ. In DNA form, the CDR3 reads TGCGCCAGCAGCTTGGGCGGGGGGCCCTCTCGTAATGAGCAGTTCTTC. This encodes CASSLGGGPSRNEQFF.

The rearrangement joins TRBV28 to TRBJ2-2; 8 positions agree with TRBD2. The V and J ends lost 4 bases and 0 bases, in that order; junction bases with no gene match: 7. Germline CDR1 MDHEN, CDR2 SYDVKM. CDR3 length: 17 residues. In nucleotides, the CDR3 is TGTGCCAGCAGTTCTGAAATAGCGGGGTCGAACACCGGGGAGCTGTTTTTT. Translated, it gives CASSSEIAGSNTGELFF.

The chain employs TRBV18 and TRBJ1-1; no firm D call. CDR3 size: 14 residues. Germline CDR1 KGHSH, CDR2 LQKENI. V lost 3 bases to trimming and J lost 8 bases, with 16 bases between them. The DNA of the CDR3 is TGTGCCAGCTCACCTAGCCAAGGTAATAAAGAAGCTTTCTTT. It translates to CASSPSQGNKEAFF.

The V gene is TRBV28, the J gene TRBJ1-1; D is unclear. Germline V gene sequence: CDR1 MDHEN, CDR2 SYDVKM. V dropped 2 bases and J dropped 0 bases, with 7 bases sitting between them. The CDR3 contains 14 residues. The CDR3 loop is CASSLGALNTEAFF. The CDR3 nucleotides are TGTGCCAGCAGTTTAGGAGCCCTGAACACTGAAGCTTTCTTT.

This clone was observed a few times. This chain joins TRBV14 and TRBJ2-1, with 10 positions matching TRBD2. CDR3 length: 15 residues. Unmatched junction bases numbered 11, after V lost 6 bases and J lost 9 bases. Germline V gene sequence: CDR1 SGHDN, CDR2 FVKESK. The CDR3 sequence: CASRFSGGASGEQFF. As DNA, the CDR3 is TGTGCCAGCAGGTTCAGCGGGGGGGCCTCGGGTGAGCAGTTCTTC. Variable domain in full (rest from reference TRBV14 and TRBJ2-1): EAGVTQFPSHSVIEKGQTVTLRCDPISGHDNLYWYRRVMGKEIKFLLHFVKESKQDESGMPNNRFLAERTGGTYSTLKVQPAELEDSGVYFCASRFSGGASGEQFFGPGTRLTVL.

The chain employs TRBV6-6 and TRBJ1-3; 9 bases map to TRBD1. Germline lookup yields CDR1 MNHNY and CDR2 SVGAGI (reference sequence). The CDR3 is 15 residues long. The trim removed 6 bases at V and 4 bases at J, leaving 7 bases unmatched. As DNA, the CDR3 is TGTGCCAGCAGGGAACCCACAGGGGGCGGAAACACCATATATTTT. It is translated as CASREPTGGGNTIYF.

This clone has more than one count but fewer than ten. The chain carries TRBV3-1 (or the pseudogene TRBV3-2) and TRBJ1-3; D uncertain. The CDR3 totals 16 residues. Germline CDR1 is LGHDT and CDR2 is YNNKEL (reference sequence). Between the trimmed V and J ends, which lost 5 bases and 0 bases, there was a span of 14 bases. This chain's CDR3 is CASSATGGYSGNTIYF. The CDR3 region has the DNA TGTGCCAGCAGCGCCACCGGAGGATACTCTGGAAACACCATATATTTT.

Only a few counts were recorded for this clone. V is TRBV5-6 and J is TRBJ1-5; maybe TRBD1 (6 bases). Germline CDR1 reads SGHDT; CDR2 reads YYEEEE. With 0 bases removed from V and 4 bases from J, the gap between germline ends came to 11 bases. The CDR3 is made up of 15 amino acids. The CDR3 coding sequence is TGTGCCAGCAGCTTGGGGCAGGGGCGAAATCAGCCCCAGCATTTT. Translated: CASSLGQGRNQPQHF.

This sequence joins TRBV24-1 and TRBJ1-2; a possible D gene is TRBD1 (5 bases). V shed 0 bases and J shed 2 bases, with 15 bases lying between them. The CDR3 has 17 amino acids. Germline V gene data show CDR1 as KGHDR and CDR2 as SFDVKD. Here the CDR3 reads CATSDLKGWGPNYGYTF. The CDR3 DNA follows: TGTGCCACCAGTGATTTGAAGGGGTGGGGTCCAAACTATGGCTACACCTTC.

This clone was seen a few times. The chain is built from TRBV18 and TRBJ1-5; 7 bases map to TRBD1. With V trimmed by 3 bases and J by 2 bases, 7 bases remained unmatched. The germline V gene encodes CDR1 KGHSH and CDR2 LQKENI. The CDR3 has 16 residues. In nucleotides, the CDR3 is TGTGCCAGCTCACCGGACAGGATCTCTGGCAATCAGCCCCAGCATTTT. Amino acids: CASSPDRISGNQPQHF.

The rearrangement joins TRBV27 to TRBJ1-5, with 7 bases that match TRBD1. The CDR3 runs 15 residues. The J segment lost 3 bases and the V segment lost 5 bases, leaving 7 bases of the junction unmatched. Germline V CDR1 and CDR2: MNHEY, SMNVEV (reference sequence). The CDR3 reads CASSRQGGDNQPQHF. The CDR3 DNA reads TGTGCCAGCAGTCGACAGGGTGGGGACAATCAGCCCCAGCATTTT.

The rearrangement links TRBV5-1 to TRBJ1-4, with TRBD1 identical over 8 bases. The CDR3 spans 14 residues. V shed 2 bases, J shed 8 bases, and the junction held 5 bases outside the gene matches. Looked up from germline, CDR1 is SGHRS and CDR2 is YFSETQ. The CDR3 nucleotides are TGCGCCAGCAGCTTTACAGGGGGACACGAAAAACTGTTTTTT. As protein: CASSFTGGHEKLFF. Complete variable domain (other parts from reference TRBV5-1 and TRBJ1-4): KAGVTQTPRYLIKTRGQQVTLSCSPISGHRSVSWYQQTPGQGLQFLFEYFSETQRNKGNFPGRFSGRQFSNSRSEMNVSTLELGDSALYLCASSFTGGHEKLFFGSGTQLSVL.

The CDR3: CASSLFDSRNEKLFF. CDR3 nucleotides: TGTGCCAGCAGTTTATTTGACAGCAGAAATGAAAAACTGTTTTTT. The chain carries TRBV27 and TRBJ1-4; maybe TRBD1 (5 bases). Per germline, CDR1 MNHEY and CDR2 SMNVEV (reference sequence). This CDR3 is built from 15 residues. V dropped 1 base and J dropped 5 bases, with 11 bases sitting between them. The full variable domain, its missing parts supplied by reference TRBV27 and TRBJ1-4, is EAQVTQNPRYLITVTGKKLTVTCSQNMNHEYMSWYRQDPGLGLRQIYYSMNVEVTDKGDVPEGYKVSRKEKRNFPLILESPSPNQTSLYFCASSLFDSRNEKLFFGSGTQLSVL.